What follows are 23 T cell receptor beta chains derived from one specimen sequenced in a study of blood T cell repertoires in COVID-19. Repertoires were generated with immunoSEQ multiplex PCR, while TCRdb's copy carries only in-frame clones and drops some. The table records 200,000 to 250,000 clones, about four fifths of them present only once. Source material: PBMCs or T cells enriched from blood (not recorded which). These receptors all stem from a woman aged 50 to 65 who had been exposed to COVID-19.

The genes are TRBV5-8 and TRBJ1-2; 8 nucleotides match TRBD1. The length of the CDR3 is 13 residues. In germline, CDR1 is SGHTS, CDR2 YDEGEE. V trimming: 4 bases; J trimming: 4 bases; junction bases outside the gene matches: 3. The CDR3 DNA reads TGTGCCAGCAGCCCCCAGGGGGCCTATGGCTACACCTTC. Residues: CASSPQGAYGYTF.

This clone was counted only a few times. The chain combines TRBV18 with TRBJ2-1; the match to TRBD2 covers 13 bases. The V segment lost 2 bases and the J segment 5 bases; nucleotides outside the gene matches: 9. The CDR3 totals 18 residues. From germline, CDR1 is KGHSH and CDR2 LQKENI. The CDR3 spells CASSPGGLAGQTNNEQFF. The CDR3 DNA is TGTGCCAGCTCACCAGGGGGACTAGCGGGGCAAACTAACAATGAGCAGTTCTTC.

The V call is TRBV7-2, the J call TRBJ2-3; 10 positions agree with TRBD2. The CDR3 extends over 16 amino acids. V gave up 6 bases and J gave up 2 bases; unmatched junction bases: 8. The germline gives CDR1 SGHTA, CDR2 FQGNSA. The CDR3 is CASRLTSGFITDTQYF. CDR3 bases: TGTGCCAGCAGATTGACTAGCGGGTTTATCACAGATACGCAGTATTTT.

The chain is built from TRBV4-3 and TRBJ1-6, with D unclear. The ends were cut back, 1 base at V and 4 bases at J, with 5 bases in the middle. CDR3 length: 14 residues. The germline CDR1 and CDR2 sequences are LGHNA and YSLEER. The CDR3: CASSQVSYNSPLHF. CDR3 DNA: TGCGCCAGCAGCCAAGTATCTTATAATTCACCCCTCCACTTT.

This clone showed up just once. CDR3 loop: CASSIETDSTEAFF. As DNA, the CDR3 is TGTGCCAGTAGTATCGAGACGGACAGTACTGAAGCTTTCTTT. The chain has TRBV19 and TRBJ1-1; maybe TRBD1 (6 bases). CDR1 LNHDA and CDR2 SQIVND come from the germline V gene (reference sequence). Trimming removed 3 bases from V and 5 bases from J, with 13 bases in between. The length of the CDR3 is 14 residues.

This clone was recorded only once. The V call is TRBV6-5, the J call TRBJ1-2; a possible D gene is TRBD1 (5 bases). The CDR3 is 15 amino acids. Trimming took off 5 bases at V and 4 bases at J, with 17 bases between the two ends. Germline V gene data show CDR1 as MNHEY and CDR2 as SVGAGI. CDR3 sequence (DNA): TGTGCCAGCAGTCGGGACTTCTCCGGCGGCTATGGCTACACCTTC. Translated: CASSRDFSGGYGYTF.

V and J are TRBV5-1 and TRBJ1-4, with D tentatively TRBD1 (5 bases). Between the trimmed V and J ends, which lost 0 bases and 7 bases, there was a span of 13 bases. This CDR3 is 15 amino acids long. From germline, CDR1 is SGHRS and CDR2 YFSETQ. The CDR3 loop is CASSLGLDTGEKLFF. The DNA of the CDR3 is TGCGCCAGCAGCTTGGGCCTTGACACAGGTGAAAAACTGTTTTTT.

The chain is built from TRBV25-1 and TRBJ1-1; 7 nucleotides line up with TRBD1. CDR3 length: 17 residues. Per germline, CDR1 MGHDK and CDR2 SYGVNS. V gave up 7 bases and J gave up 0 bases; unmatched junction bases: 14. The CDR3 reads CASTQGGSGEVNTEAFF. The CDR3 nucleotides read TGTGCCAGCACCCAGGGGGGCTCCGGCGAAGTGAACACTGAAGCTTTCTTT.

Here the CDR3 reads CASSSGDTQYF. The CDR3 coding sequence is TGTGCCAGCAGTTCGGGGGATACGCAGTATTTT. The genes are TRBV28 and TRBJ2-3, with D perhaps matching TRBD2 (5 bases). CDR1 is MDHEN and CDR2 is SYDVKM in the germline V gene. The CDR3 covers 11 residues. Between the trimmed V and J ends, which lost 4 bases and 6 bases, there was a span of 5 bases.

This clone has only one observation. The V call is TRBV19, the J call TRBJ2-7, with 10 bases matching TRBD2. This CDR3 contains 15 residues. Germline CDR1 reads LNHDA; CDR2 reads SQIVND (reference sequence). J was trimmed by 3 bases and V by 3 bases; bases with no gene match: 5. CDR3 sequence reads: CASSIRTSGYYEQYF. Written as DNA, the CDR3 is TGTGCCAGTAGTATTCGGACTAGCGGATACTACGAGCAGTACTTC.

The CDR3 reads CASSQYTGTGESPLHF. CDR3 coding DNA: TGTGCCAGCAGCCAATACACCGGGACAGGGGAATCACCCCTCCACTTT. The rearrangement uses TRBV14 and TRBJ1-6; 10 bases are a match to TRBD1. Germline lookup yields CDR1 SGHDN and CDR2 FVKESK. With V trimmed by 2 bases and J by 10 bases, 8 bases remained unmatched. This CDR3 has 16 amino acids.

The CDR3 DNA reads TGTGCCAGTAGTAACGGATGGGGGGATCAGCCCCAGCATTTT. The encoded protein is CASSNGWGDQPQHF. V is TRBV19 and J is TRBJ1-5; a weak D match, TRBD1 (5 bases). This CDR3 comprises 14 residues. V was trimmed by 4 bases and J by 5 bases, leaving 12 bases between them. The V gene's germline CDR1 is LNHDA and CDR2 SQIVND (reference sequence). The full variable domain, rest sourced from reference TRBV19 and TRBJ1-5, is DGGITQSPKYLFRKEGQNVTLSCEQNLNHDAMYWYRQDPGQGLRLIYYSQIVNDFQKGDIAEGYSVSREKKESFPLTVTSAQKNPTAFYLCASSNGWGDQPQHFGDGTRLSIL.

This clone was seen just once. J is TRBJ1-6 and V is TRBV12-3 or TRBV12-4, with TRBD1 matching over 7 bases. V shed 5 bases and J 9 bases; nucleotides not matched to a gene: 4. The CDR3 consists of 13 residues. The CDR3 protein is CASSGAGGSPLHF. CDR3 in DNA: TGTGCCAGCAGTGGTGCAGGGGGTTCACCCCTCCACTTT.

The V gene is TRBV27, the J gene TRBJ1-5; the match to TRBD1 covers 7 bases. The CDR3 covers 15 residues. Germline V gene sequence: CDR1 MNHEY, CDR2 SMNVEV (reference sequence). The V gene end was trimmed by 8 bases and the J gene end by 4 bases; junction bases not matched to a gene: 11. CDR3 in DNA: TGTGCCAGCTCCAAACGTACAGGGGCAAATCAGCCCCAGCATTTT. Translated: CASSKRTGANQPQHF.

V is TRBV5-6 and J is TRBJ2-7; TRBD2 might be the D (6 bases). Trimming took 5 bases from V and 0 from J, leaving 12 bases between them. Per the germline V gene, CDR1 is SGHDT and CDR2 is YYEEEE. The CDR3 sequence is 14 residues long. Here the CDR3 DNA reads TGTGCCAGCAGTACTACCGGGAGCTCCTACGAGCAGTACTTC. It is translated as CASSTTGSSYEQYF. Combining the CDR3 with reference TRBV5-6 and TRBJ2-7 gives the whole variable domain DAGVTQSPTHLIKTRGQQVTLRCSPKSGHDTVSWYQQALGQGPQFIFQYYEEEERQRGNFPDRFSGHQFPNYSSELNVNALLLGDSALYLCASSTTGSSYEQYFGPGTRLTVT.

In the case of this clone: Mismatch with germline at one junction end may stem from a read error. The J gene is TRBJ1-1, the V gene TRBV11-2; D gene uncertain. CDR3 length equals 14 residues. Germline loops: CDR1 SGHAT, CDR2 FQNNGV. CDR3 amino acids: CASSLRPLNTEVFF. In nucleotides, the CDR3 is TGTGCCAGCAGCCTCAGGCCGTTGAACACTGAAGTTTTCTTT.

J is TRBJ1-2 and V is TRBV3-1 (or the pseudogene TRBV3-2); D is possibly TRBD1 (5 bases). V dropped 1 base and J dropped 5 bases, with 14 bases sitting between them. The CDR3 runs to 15 residues. From germline, CDR1 is LGHDT and CDR2 YNNKEL (reference sequence). The CDR3 region is CASSQVSGGEYGYTF. The CDR3 DNA follows: TGTGCCAGCAGCCAAGTGTCGGGGGGGGAGTATGGCTACACCTTC.

The chain combines TRBV7-2 with TRBJ1-2; the match to TRBD1 covers 9 bases. Per the germline V gene, CDR1 is SGHTA and CDR2 is FQGNSA. Germline trimming cut 3 bases from V and 4 bases from J; bases unmatched to any gene: 6. The CDR3 is 15 amino acids. CDR3 bases: TGTGCCAGCAGCTTCACAGGGGGCCTTTCCTATGGCTACACCTTC. This gives the protein CASSFTGGLSYGYTF.

The V and J genes are TRBV19 and TRBJ2-1, with 8 bases that match TRBD1. CDR1 is LNHDA and CDR2 is SQIVND in the germline V gene (reference sequence). CDR3 length equals 14 residues. The V segment lost 10 bases and the J segment 3 bases; nucleotides outside the gene matches: 8. DNA of the CDR3: TGTGCCACCCAGGGACAGGACTTCTACAATGAGCAGTTCTTC. It specifies CATQGQDFYNEQFF.

The V gene is TRBV29-1, the J gene TRBJ1-3; 12 bases match TRBD1. J gave up 7 bases and V 6 bases, and 13 bases lay outside the gene matches. The germline V gene has CDR1 SQVTM and CDR2 ANQGSEA. This CDR3 has 16 amino acids. CDR3: CSVLAGTGGLGNTIYF. CDR3 coding DNA: TGCAGCGTCCTTGCCGGGACAGGGGGCTTGGGTAACACCATATATTTT.

The rearrangement uses TRBV28 and TRBJ1-1, with a possible D match to TRBD1 (5 bases). Trimming left V 7 bases short and J 7 bases short, with 19 bases between. This CDR3 has 14 amino acids. Germline V gives CDR1 MDHEN, CDR2 SYDVKM. The CDR3 nucleotides read TGTGCCAGCATCCCGGGGGGGGGAGTTAGTGAAGCTTTCTTT. It yields the protein CASIPGGGVSEAFF.

The chain employs TRBV24-1 and TRBJ2-7; possible D gene TRBD1, 5 bases. The germline gives CDR1 KGHDR, CDR2 SFDVKD. This CDR3 has 17 residues. The V end was cut by 5 bases, the J end by 0 bases, with 19 bases between. CDR3 in DNA: TGTGCCACCAGTGCCGACGACAGAAAATCTAGCTCCTACGAGCAGTACTTC. It specifies CATSADDRKSSSYEQYF.

The chain uses TRBV5-6 and TRBJ2-2; the match to TRBD1 covers 9 bases. The V and J ends lost 3 bases and 5 bases, in that order; junction bases with no gene match: 8. The germline V gene has CDR1 SGHDT and CDR2 YYEEEE. CDR3 length: 16 residues. DNA for the CDR3: TGTGCCAGCAGCTCCTACCTCGGGACAGGGACCGGGGAGCTGTTTTTT. Amino acids: CASSSYLGTGTGELFF.